The rows below give T cell receptor beta chains drawn from one sample of a study of Graves' ophthalmopathy and Graves' hyperthyroidism. MiXCR, run by TCRdb on the multiplex PCR reads, gives a single entry per CDR3 protein. The sample consists of approximately 700,000 distinct CDR3 sequences, just over 40% of them appearing once. The sequenced sample was peripheral blood. The receptors come from an adult man with Graves' ophthalmopathy. Both conserved end residues are part of each CDR3. The D gene is left open where the match is weak. Expanded clones are given a class, and other clones once, few, many or no size at all.

V gene	D gene	clone size	J gene	CDR3 protein	CDR3 DNA
TRBV7-3	NA	NA	TRBJ1-3	CASSPAENTIYF	TGTGCCAGCAGCCCCGCGGAGAACACCATATATTTT
TRBV2	NA	many	TRBJ1-2	CASSEETGYGYTF	TGTGCCAGCAGTGAAGAGACGGGATATGGCTACACCTTC
TRBV7-3	NA	NA	TRBJ1-1	CASSPRQGAHVNTEAFF	TGTGCCAGCAGTCCAAGACAAGGGGCGCACGTGAACACTGAAGCTTTCTTT
TRBV15	NA	NA	TRBJ1-1	CATSSVGRANTEAFF	TGTGCCACCAGCAGCGTTGGGAGAGCGAACACTGAAGCTTTCTTT
TRBV9	TRBD2	many	TRBJ2-5	CASSPGAGGLQETQYF	TGTGCCAGCAGCCCCGGTGCGGGGGGACTACAAGAGACCCAGTACTTC
TRBV25-1	NA	many	TRBJ1-2	CASSEEDGYTF	TGTGCCAGCAGTGAGGAGGATGGCTACACCTTC
TRBV10-3	TRBD1	NA	TRBJ1-5	CATWTGENQPQHF	TGTGCCACCTGGACAGGGGAAAATCAGCCCCAGCATTTT
TRBV7-3	NA	NA	TRBJ2-2	CASSLNPDNGRELFF	TGTGCCAGCAGCTTAAATCCCGATAACGGCAGGGAGCTGTTTTTT
TRBV5-8	TRBD2	many	TRBJ2-2	CASSWDYLNTGELFF	TGTGCCAGCAGCTGGGACTACTTGAACACCGGGGAGCTGTTTTTT
TRBV14	NA	NA	TRBJ1-1	CASSQDRGGNHMNTEAFF	TGTGCCAGCAGCCAAGATCGAGGGGGGAATCACATGAACACTGAAGCTTTCTTT
TRBV20-1	TRBD1	NA	TRBJ2-7	CSAGTGSVYEQYF	TGCAGTGCTGGGACAGGGTCTGTCTACGAGCAGTACTTC
TRBV29-1	NA	NA	TRBJ2-7	CSVRTEQYF	TGCAGCGTCCGGACAGAGCAGTACTTC
TRBV25-1	NA	many	TRBJ1-4	CASSESTPRTAKGEKLFF	TGTGCCAGCAGTGAATCAACCCCCAGGACCGCCAAAGGGGAAAAACTGTTTTTT
TRBV25-1	TRBD1	NA	TRBJ1-6	CASSHGRRGRNSPLHF	TGTGCCAGCAGTCACGGGAGGAGGGGGCGGAATTCACCCCTCCACTTT
TRBV6-5	NA	many	TRBJ1-1	CASSYGSGTTEAFF	TGTGCCAGCAGTTACGGTTCAGGGACCACTGAAGCTTTCTTT
TRBV7-9	NA	many	TRBJ1-6	CASMIGTNSPLHF	TGTGCCAGCATGATAGGAACAAATTCACCCCTCCACTTT
TRBV24-1	NA	many	TRBJ1-2	CATSEGRGGYTF	TGTGCCACCAGTGAGGGCAGGGGTGGCTACACCTTC
TRBV5-1	NA	NA	TRBJ1-2	CASSLGGELNYGYTF	TGCGCCAGCAGCTTGGGGGGAGAGCTTAACTATGGCTACACCTTC
TRBV5-1	NA	many	TRBJ1-2	CASSLEQAYGYTF	TGCGCCAGCAGCTTGGAACAGGCCTATGGCTACACCTTC
TRBV25-1	TRBD2	NA	TRBJ2-7	CASSQDLGPGGLFEQYF	TGTGCCAGCAGCCAAGATTTGGGACCGGGAGGGCTGTTCGAGCAGTACTTC
TRBV12-3/TRBV12-4	NA	NA	TRBJ1-3	CASSLNSVDTIYF	TGTGCCAGCAGTCTTAACTCCGTGGACACCATATATTTT
TRBV12-3/TRBV12-4	NA	NA	TRBJ1-3	CASRTDRNSGNTIYF	TGTGCCAGCAGGACGGACAGAAACTCTGGAAACACCATATATTTT
TRBV20-1	TRBD1	NA	TRBJ1-1	CSVKNRGGTEAFF	TGCAGCGTGAAAAACAGGGGGGGCACTGAAGCTTTCTTT
TRBV7-2	TRBD2	NA	TRBJ2-7	CASSGGGRAYEQYF	TGTGCCAGCAGCGGCGGGGGGAGGGCCTACGAGCAGTACTTC
TRBV29-1	TRBD1	NA	TRBJ1-1	CSSRQGEAFF	TGCAGCTCTCGACAGGGTGAAGCTTTCTTT
TRBV29-1	NA	many	TRBJ2-7	CSVVWGYEQYF	TGCAGCGTTGTGTGGGGCTACGAGCAGTACTTC
TRBV7-2	NA	NA	TRBJ1-1	CASSRTSGNNEAFF	TGTGCCAGCAGCCGGACTAGCGGCAACAATGAAGCTTTCTTT
TRBV5-5	TRBD1	few	TRBJ1-6	CASSPGDSRTSYNSPLHF	TGTGCCAGCAGCCCAGGGGACAGTCGAACCTCCTATAATTCACCCCTCCACTTT
TRBV12-3/TRBV12-4	TRBD1	NA	TRBJ1-1	CASSLGTGPKAFF	TGTGCCAGCAGTCTAGGGACAGGGCCAAAAGCTTTCTTT
TRBV12-3/TRBV12-4	NA	many	TRBJ2-7	CASSPYIDSYEQYF	TGTGCCAGCAGTCCTTACATTGACTCCTACGAGCAGTACTTC
TRBV20-1	NA	many	TRBJ2-7	CSARSGNSYEQYF	TGCAGTGCTAGGTCCGGGAACTCCTACGAGCAGTACTTC
TRBV20-1	TRBD1	NA	TRBJ2-3	CSASDTGVRSTDTQYF	TGCAGTGCTAGTGATACAGGGGTTCGGTCCACAGATACGCAGTATTTT
TRBV7-8	TRBD2	many	TRBJ2-5	CASSLDGGGASEETQYF	TGTGCCAGCAGCTTAGACGGCGGGGGGGCGTCGGAGGAGACCCAGTACTTC
TRBV12-3/TRBV12-4	NA	many	TRBJ2-7	CASSRTAPYEQYF	TGTGCCAGCAGTCGGACAGCACCCTACGAGCAGTACTTC
TRBV6-6	NA	NA	TRBJ2-7	CASSYFGGDDEQYF	TGTGCCAGCAGTTACTTTGGAGGGGATGACGAGCAGTACTTC
TRBV7-9	NA	NA	TRBJ1-5	CASSFTAGGPEHF	TGTGCCAGCAGCTTTACAGCGGGAGGGCCCGAGCATTTT
TRBV20-1	TRBD2	NA	TRBJ2-2	CSAPGLAGENTGELFF	TGCAGTGCTCCCGGACTAGCGGGAGAAAACACCGGGGAGCTGTTTTTT
TRBV12-5	NA	few	TRBJ2-2	CASGLTLDRYTGELFF	TGTGCTAGTGGTTTGACTTTGGACCGCTACACCGGGGAGCTGTTTTTT
TRBV19	NA	few	TRBJ2-5	CASSTWGVSSRETQYF	TGTGCCAGTAGTACGTGGGGGGTCTCCTCCCGGGAGACCCAGTACTTC
TRBV7-8	NA	NA	TRBJ2-7	CASSQGMDRDEQYF	TGTGCCAGCAGTCAGGGGATGGACCGGGACGAGCAGTACTTC
TRBV2	NA	many	TRBJ2-5	CASSEIGERETQYF	TGTGCCAGCAGTGAAATTGGGGAGCGGGAGACCCAGTACTTC
TRBV20-1	NA	many	TRBJ1-6	CSAMTANSPLHF	TGCAGTGCTATGACAGCTAATTCACCCCTCCACTTT
TRBV7-8	NA	few	TRBJ2-7	CASSLETSLPWYEQYF	TGTGCCAGCAGCTTAGAGACTAGTTTGCCTTGGTACGAGCAGTACTTC
TRBV29-1	NA	NA	TRBJ2-5	CSVGRGGQGETQYF	TGCAGCGTTGGTAGGGGAGGTCAGGGAGAGACCCAGTACTTC
TRBV24-1	NA	many	TRBJ1-1	CATSDLGGSLQNTEAFF	TGTGCCACCAGTGATTTGGGCGGGAGCTTACAGAACACTGAAGCTTTCTTT
TRBV29-1	NA	NA	TRBJ1-2	CSVAGANGYTF	TGCAGCGTTGCAGGGGCCAATGGCTACACCTTC
TRBV7-9	NA	many	TRBJ2-7	CASSPGRTYEQYF	TGTGCCAGCAGCCCGGGACGGACCTACGAGCAGTACTTC
TRBV19	NA	NA	TRBJ1-6	CASSHGDGSYNSPLHF	TGTGCCAGTAGTCACGGGGACGGCTCCTATAATTCACCCCTCCACTTT
TRBV7-9	NA	NA	TRBJ1-6	CASSLRVEALHF	TGTGCCAGCAGCTTACGGGTCGAGGCCCTCCACTTT